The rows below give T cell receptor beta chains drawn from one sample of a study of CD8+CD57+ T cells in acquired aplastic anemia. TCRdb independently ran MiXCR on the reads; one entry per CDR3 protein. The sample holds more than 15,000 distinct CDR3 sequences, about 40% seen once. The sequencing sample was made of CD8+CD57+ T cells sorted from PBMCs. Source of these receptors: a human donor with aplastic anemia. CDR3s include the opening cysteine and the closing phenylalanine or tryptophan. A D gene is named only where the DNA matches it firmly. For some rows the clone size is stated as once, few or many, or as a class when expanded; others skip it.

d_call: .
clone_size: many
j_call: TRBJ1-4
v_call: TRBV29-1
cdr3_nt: TGCAGCGTTGCCCTCCTACAGGGCCGGGAGAGGAATGAAAAACTGTTTTTT
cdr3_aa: CSVALLQGRERNEKLFF

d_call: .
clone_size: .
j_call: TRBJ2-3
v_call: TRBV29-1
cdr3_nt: TGCAGCGTCCGCCCGGACGGGAGATCCACAGATACGCAGTATTTT
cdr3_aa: CSVRPDGRSTDTQYF

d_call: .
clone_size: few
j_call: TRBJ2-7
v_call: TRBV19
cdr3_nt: TGTGCCAGTATGGGGGGAGACAACTACGAGCAGTACTTC
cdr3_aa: CASMGGDNYEQYF

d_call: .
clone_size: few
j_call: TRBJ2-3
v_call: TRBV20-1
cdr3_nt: TGCAGTGCCAAGGCCCCGGGGGCAGGTACGCAGTATTTT
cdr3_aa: CSAKAPGAGTQYF

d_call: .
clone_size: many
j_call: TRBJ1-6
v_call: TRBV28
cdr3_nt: TGTGCCAGCAGTTTTCCGCGGGGCTCCTATAATTCACCCCTCCACTTT
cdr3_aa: CASSFPRGSYNSPLHF

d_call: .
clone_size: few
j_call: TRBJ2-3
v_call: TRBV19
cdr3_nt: TGTGCCAGTAGTATTATAGGGGATACGCAGTATTTT
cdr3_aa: CASSIIGDTQYF

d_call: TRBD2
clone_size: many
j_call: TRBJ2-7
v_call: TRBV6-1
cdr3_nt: TGTGCCAGCAGTGGTAGCGGGGACCCCTACGAGCAGTACTTC
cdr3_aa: CASSGSGDPYEQYF

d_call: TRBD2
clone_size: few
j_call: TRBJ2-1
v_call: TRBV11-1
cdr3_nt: TGTGCCAGCAGTAGTGCGAAGGGAGGGAATGAGCAGTTCTTC
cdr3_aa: CASSSAKGGNEQFF

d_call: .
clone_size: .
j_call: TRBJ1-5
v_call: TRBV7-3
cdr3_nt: TGCGCCAGCAGCCCCCCCGGTCGGCCCCAGCATTTT
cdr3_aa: CASSPPGRPQHF

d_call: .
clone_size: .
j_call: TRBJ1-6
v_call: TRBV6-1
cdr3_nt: TGTGCCAGCAGGGAGGAGGCACCCCTCCACTTT
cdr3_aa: CASREEAPLHF

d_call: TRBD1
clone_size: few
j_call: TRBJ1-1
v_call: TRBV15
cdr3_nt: TGTGCCACCAGCAGCGACAGGGGGCCGAACACTGAAGCTTTCTTT
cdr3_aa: CATSSDRGPNTEAFF

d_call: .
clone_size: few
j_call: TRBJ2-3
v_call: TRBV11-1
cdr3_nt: TGTGCCAGCAGCGCAGACCAGGGGCGCACAGATACGCAGTATTTT
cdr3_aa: CASSADQGRTDTQYF

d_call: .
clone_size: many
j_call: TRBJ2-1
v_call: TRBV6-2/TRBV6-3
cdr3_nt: TGTGCCAGCACCTCGGACTACAATGAGCAGTTCTTC
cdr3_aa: CASTSDYNEQFF

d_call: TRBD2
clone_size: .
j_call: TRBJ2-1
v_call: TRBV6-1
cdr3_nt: TGTGCCAGCAGTGCCGACGGGGGGGCCTACAATGAGCAGTTCTTC
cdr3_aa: CASSADGGAYNEQFF

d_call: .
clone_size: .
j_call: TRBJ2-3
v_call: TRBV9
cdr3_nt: TGTGCCAGCAGCACGACCCCCGGGCCCGATACGCAGTATTTT
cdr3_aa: CASSTTPGPDTQYF

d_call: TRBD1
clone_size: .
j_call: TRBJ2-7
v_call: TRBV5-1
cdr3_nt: TGCGCCAGCAGCCAAGTTCGACAGGGCGTTTACGAGCAGTACTTC
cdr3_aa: CASSQVRQGVYEQYF

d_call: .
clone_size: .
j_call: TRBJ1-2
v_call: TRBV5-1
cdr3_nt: TGCGCCAGCAGCTCCCGGGTGAACTATGGCTACACCTTC
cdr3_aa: CASSSRVNYGYTF

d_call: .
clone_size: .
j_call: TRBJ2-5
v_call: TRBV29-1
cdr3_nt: TGCAGCGTTGAACATTCCAGGGTTCGGGAGACCCAGTGCTTC
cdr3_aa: CSVEHSRVRETQCF

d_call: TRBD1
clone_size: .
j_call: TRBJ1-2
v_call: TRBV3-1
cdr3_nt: TGTGCCAGCAGCCCACAGGGGGCGGATGGCTACACCTTC
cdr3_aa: CASSPQGADGYTF

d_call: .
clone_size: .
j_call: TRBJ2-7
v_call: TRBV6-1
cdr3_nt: TGTGCCAGCAGTGCCAGGGGGGCGTCCTACGAGCAGTACTTC
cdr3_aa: CASSARGASYEQYF

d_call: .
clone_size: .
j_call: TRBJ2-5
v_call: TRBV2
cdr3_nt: TGTGCCAGCAGTCCGGGGGTGGCCGGAGAGACCCAGTACTTC
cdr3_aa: CASSPGVAGETQYF

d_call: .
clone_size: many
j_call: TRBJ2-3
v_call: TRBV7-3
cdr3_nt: TGTGCCAGCAGCGCGACCGGGGGGCAAAGAGATACGCAGTATTTT
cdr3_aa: CASSATGGQRDTQYF

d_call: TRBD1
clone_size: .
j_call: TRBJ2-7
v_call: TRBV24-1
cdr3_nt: TGTGCCAGCAGTCAAGGGGACAGCTCCTACGAGCAGTACTTC
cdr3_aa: CASSQGDSSYEQYF

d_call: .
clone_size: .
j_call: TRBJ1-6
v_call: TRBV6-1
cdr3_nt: TGTGCCAGCAGTGATGTGGAGGACAGCAATTCACCCCTCCACTTT
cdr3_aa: CASSDVEDSNSPLHF

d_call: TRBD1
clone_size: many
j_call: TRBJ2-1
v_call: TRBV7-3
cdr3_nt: TGTGCCAGCAGCTTAACGACAGGGGGGGGCCTTAGCAATGAGCAGTTCTTC
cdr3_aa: CASSLTTGGGLSNEQFF

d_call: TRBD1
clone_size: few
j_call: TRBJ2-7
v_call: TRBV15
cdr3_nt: TGTGCCACCAGCAGAGACGGCAGGGGGCAAGGGGAGCAGTACTTC
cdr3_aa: CATSRDGRGQGEQYF

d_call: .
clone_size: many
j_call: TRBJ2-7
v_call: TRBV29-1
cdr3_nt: TGCAGCGTCGCCGGGGGCCCCTCCTACGAGCAGTACTTC
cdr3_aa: CSVAGGPSYEQYF

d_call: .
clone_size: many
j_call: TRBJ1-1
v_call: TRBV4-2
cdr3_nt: TGTGCCAGCAGGCCACAGGGTAACACTGAAGCTTTCTTT
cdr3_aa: CASRPQGNTEAFF

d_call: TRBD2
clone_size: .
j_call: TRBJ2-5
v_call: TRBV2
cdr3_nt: TGTGCCAGCCAGGGACTAGCAAACCAAGAGACCCAGTACTTC
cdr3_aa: CASQGLANQETQYF

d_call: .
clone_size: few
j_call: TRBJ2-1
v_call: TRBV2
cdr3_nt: TGTGCCAGCGGGGCGAGCTCCTACAATGAGCAGTTCTTC
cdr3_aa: CASGASSYNEQFF

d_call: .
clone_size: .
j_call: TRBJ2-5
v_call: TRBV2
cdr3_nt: TGTGCCAACGGCGGAGACTTCGAAGAGACCCAGTACTTC
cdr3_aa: CANGGDFEETQYF

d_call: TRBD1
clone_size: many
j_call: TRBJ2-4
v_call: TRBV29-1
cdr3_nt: TGCAGCGTTGACTTTGGGACAGGGAGTTTGGGTCAGTACTTC
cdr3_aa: CSVDFGTGSLGQYF

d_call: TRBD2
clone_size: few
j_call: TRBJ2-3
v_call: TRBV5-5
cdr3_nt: TGTGCCAGCAGCTCAGCGGGGGCCCGATCTGATACGCAGTATTTT
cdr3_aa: CASSSAGARSDTQYF

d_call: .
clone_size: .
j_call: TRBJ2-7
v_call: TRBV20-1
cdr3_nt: TGCAGTGCTAGAGACGGGGGATCTTACGAGCAGTACTTC
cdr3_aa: CSARDGGSYEQYF

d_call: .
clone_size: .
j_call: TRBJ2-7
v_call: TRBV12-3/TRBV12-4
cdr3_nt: TGTGCCAGCACCCGGGGGTTCTCCTACGAGCAGTACTTC
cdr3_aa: CASTRGFSYEQYF

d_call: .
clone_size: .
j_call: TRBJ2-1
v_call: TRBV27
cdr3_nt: TGTGCCAGCCGGAGTGGGCCTAGGGTCTCCTACAATGAGCAGTTCTTC
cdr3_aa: CASRSGPRVSYNEQFF

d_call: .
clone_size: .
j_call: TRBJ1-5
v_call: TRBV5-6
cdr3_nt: TGTGCCAGCAGCAAACCGGGACTTCAAGGAGATACGCAGCATTTT
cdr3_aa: CASSKPGLQGDTQHF

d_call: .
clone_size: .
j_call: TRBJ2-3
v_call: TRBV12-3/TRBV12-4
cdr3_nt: TGTGCCAGCAGTTCTCCTTTTTCAGCCTCTAGCACAGATACGCAGTATTTT
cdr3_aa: CASSSPFSASSTDTQYF

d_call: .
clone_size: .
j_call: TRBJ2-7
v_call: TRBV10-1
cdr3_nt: TGCGCCACCTCAAGGGGTACCAGCTACTACGAGCAGTACTTC
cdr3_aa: CATSRGTSYYEQYF

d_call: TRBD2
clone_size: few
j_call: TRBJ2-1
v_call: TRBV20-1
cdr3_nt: TGCAGTGCTAGGGGAGCGGGGGCAACCTACAATGAGCAGTTCTTC
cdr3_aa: CSARGAGATYNEQFF

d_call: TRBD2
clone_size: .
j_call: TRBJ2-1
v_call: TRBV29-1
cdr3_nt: TGCAGCGTTGAAGCGGGACTAGAGTTCAATGAGCAGTTCTTC
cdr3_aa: CSVEAGLEFNEQFF

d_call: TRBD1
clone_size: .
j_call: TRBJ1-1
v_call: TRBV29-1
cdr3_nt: TGCAGCTTTTTACCCTTTGGGACAGGGGGGCGAGCTTTCTTT
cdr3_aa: CSFLPFGTGGRAFF

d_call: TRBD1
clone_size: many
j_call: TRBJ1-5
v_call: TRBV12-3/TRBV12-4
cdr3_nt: TGTGCCAGCAGTCCGGACAGGGGGATTGTGCCCCAGCATTTT
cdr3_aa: CASSPDRGIVPQHF

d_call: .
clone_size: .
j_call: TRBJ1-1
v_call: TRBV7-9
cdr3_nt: TGTGCCAGCAGCTTAGTCTCAGCCATGAACACTGAAGCTTTCTTT
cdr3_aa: CASSLVSAMNTEAFF

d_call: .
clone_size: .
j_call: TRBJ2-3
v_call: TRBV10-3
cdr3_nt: TGTGCCATCAGTGGCGGCACAGATACGCAGTATTTT
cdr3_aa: CAISGGTDTQYF

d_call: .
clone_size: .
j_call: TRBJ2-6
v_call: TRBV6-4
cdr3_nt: TGTGCCAGCAGTGACTCTTACGCGGGCTCTGGGGCCAACGTCCTGACTTTC
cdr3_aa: CASSDSYAGSGANVLTF

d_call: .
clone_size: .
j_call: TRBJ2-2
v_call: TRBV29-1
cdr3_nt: TGCAGCGTTGAAGTGGCAGGGGTTACCGGGGAGCTGTTTTTT
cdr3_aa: CSVEVAGVTGELFF

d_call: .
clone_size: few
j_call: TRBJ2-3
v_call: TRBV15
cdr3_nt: TGTGCCACCAGCCCAAAAGGGGCTGCAGATACGCAGTATTTT
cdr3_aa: CATSPKGAADTQYF

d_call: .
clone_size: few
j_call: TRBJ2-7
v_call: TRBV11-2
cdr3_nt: TGTGCCAGCAGCTTAGACGTTTGGGCGAACCCTACCTACGAGCAGTACTTC
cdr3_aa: CASSLDVWANPTYEQYF

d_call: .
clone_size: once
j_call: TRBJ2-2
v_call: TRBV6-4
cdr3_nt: TGTGCCAGCAGTGACTCGAAGGACACCGGGGAGCTGTTTTTT
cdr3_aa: CASSDSKDTGELFF

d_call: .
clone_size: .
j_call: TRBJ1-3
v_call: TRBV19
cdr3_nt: TGTGCCAGTAGTGTCAGGGAAGGTGGAAACACCATATATTTT
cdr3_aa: CASSVREGGNTIYF

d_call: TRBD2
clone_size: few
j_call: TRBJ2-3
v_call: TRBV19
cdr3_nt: TGTGCCAGTAGTATCCGCGGGAGGGCCGGAACAGATACGCAGTATTTT
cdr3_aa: CASSIRGRAGTDTQYF

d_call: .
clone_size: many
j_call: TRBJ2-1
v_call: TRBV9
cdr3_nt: TGTGCCAGCAGCGTAGGAATGGGGGGTCTCTACAATGAGCAGTTCTTC
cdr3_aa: CASSVGMGGLYNEQFF

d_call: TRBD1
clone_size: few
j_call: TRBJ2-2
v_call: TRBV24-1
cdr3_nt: TGTGCCACCAGTGACCCCGGACCAGGGGGAAAAACCGGGGAGCTGTTTTTT
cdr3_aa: CATSDPGPGGKTGELFF